This passage covers 8 T cell receptor beta chains from one sample sequenced in a study of blood T cell repertoires in COVID-19. Using immunoSEQ multiplex PCR, the repertoire was profiled, and TCRdb retains in-frame clones only, with some absent. The sample lists around 260,000 clones; 80% to 90% were seen once. Material for sequencing was peripheral blood. These receptors came from a woman between 65 and 79 years old with COVID-19, enrolled during active disease.

This clone was detected once. This chain connects TRBV10-3 to TRBJ1-3; TRBD1 might be the D (6 bases). This CDR3 spans 16 amino acids. From germline, CDR1 is ENHRY and CDR2 SYGVKD. The V end lost 0 bases, the J end lost 0 bases, and 9 bases lay between the germline ends. The CDR3 region is CAISESGDISGNTIYF. The CDR3 DNA follows: TGTGCCATCAGTGAGTCTGGGGACATCTCTGGAAACACCATATATTTT.

The chain recombines TRBV28 with TRBJ1-5; D gene uncertain. The CDR3 contains 14 residues. Germline lookup yields CDR1 MDHEN and CDR2 SYDVKM. V dropped 3 bases and J dropped 6 bases, with 12 bases sitting between them. Written as DNA, the CDR3 is TGTGCCAGCAGTTTTTATGCAGGCACTCAGCCCCAGCATTTT. This gives the protein CASSFYAGTQPQHF.

This CDR3 is CASTFSLRQSTEAFF. The CDR3, as DNA: TGTGCCAGCACGTTTTCTCTTAGACAGTCTACTGAAGCTTTCTTT. This chain uses TRBV27 with TRBJ1-1; perhaps TRBD1 as D (5 bases). V lost 7 bases, J lost 5 bases, and 20 bases lay in between. The CDR3 is 15 amino acids. CDR1 and CDR2 from the germline V gene are MNHEY and SMNVEV (reference sequence).

The V and J genes are TRBV6-5 and TRBJ2-7, with D perhaps TRBD1 (5 bases). CDR3 length: 14 residues. Germline V gene data show CDR1 as MNHEY and CDR2 as SVGAGI. V lost 8 bases and J 2 bases, leaving 16 bases between the germline ends. The DNA for the CDR3 is TGTGCCAGCTTGAGTGGCAGGGTTACCTACGAGCAGTACTTC. It codes for CASLSGRVTYEQYF.

The CDR3 spells CASSFRPSGLAGHNEQFF. CDR3 nucleotides: TGTGCCAGCAGTTTCCGACCGTCCGGACTAGCGGGTCACAATGAGCAGTTCTTC. The chain couples TRBV27 to TRBJ2-1; the match to TRBD2 covers 11 bases. CDR3 length equals 18 residues. The V and J ends lost 3 bases and 5 bases, in that order; junction bases with no gene match: 12. Germline V CDR1 and CDR2: MNHEY, SMNVEV (reference sequence).

This rearrangement joins TRBV19 to TRBJ2-1; D not certain. Trimming stripped 4 bases from V and 8 bases from J, with 18 bases between. The CDR3 sequence is 15 residues long. Germline V gives CDR1 LNHDA, CDR2 SQIVND (reference sequence). The CDR3 sequence is CASSRRVGDRDEQFF. For the CDR3, the DNA is TGTGCCAGTAGTAGGAGAGTTGGCGATCGAGATGAGCAGTTCTTC.

The rearrangement joins TRBV5-1 to TRBJ2-5, with no clear D. The length of the CDR3 is 12 residues. In germline, CDR1 is SGHRS, CDR2 YFSETQ. Deletions cut 4 bases from V and 5 bases from J, with 9 bases between. This chain's CDR3 is CASSALPETQYF. The CDR3 nucleotides read TGCGCCAGCAGCGCGCTTCCGGAGACCCAGTACTTC.

This chain uses TRBV28 with TRBJ2-2; 10 bases fit TRBD2. This CDR3 region has 17 residues. Trimming removed 5 bases from V and 5 bases from J; junction bases left unmatched: 11. Germline V lookup: CDR1 MDHEN, CDR2 SYDVKM. The CDR3 region has the DNA TGTGCCAGCAGTCCCGTCCTAGGACTAGCGGTGACCGGGGAGCTGTTTTTT. Its translation: CASSPVLGLAVTGELFF.